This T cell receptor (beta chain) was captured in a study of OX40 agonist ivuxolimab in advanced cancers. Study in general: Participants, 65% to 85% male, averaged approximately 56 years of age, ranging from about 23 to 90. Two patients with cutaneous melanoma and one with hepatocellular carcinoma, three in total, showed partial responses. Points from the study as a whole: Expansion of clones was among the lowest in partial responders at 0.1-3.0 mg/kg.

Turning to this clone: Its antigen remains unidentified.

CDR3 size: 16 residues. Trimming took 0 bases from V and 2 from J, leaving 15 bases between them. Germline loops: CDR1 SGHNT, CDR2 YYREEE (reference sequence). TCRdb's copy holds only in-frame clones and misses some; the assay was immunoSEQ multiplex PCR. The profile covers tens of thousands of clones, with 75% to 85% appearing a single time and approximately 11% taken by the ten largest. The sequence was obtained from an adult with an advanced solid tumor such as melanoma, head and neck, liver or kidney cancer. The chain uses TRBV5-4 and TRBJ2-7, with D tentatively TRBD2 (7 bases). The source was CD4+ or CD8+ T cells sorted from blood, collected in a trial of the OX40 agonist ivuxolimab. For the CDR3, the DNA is TGTGCCAGCAGCTTGGAAGGGGGGGGGAAGACCTACGAGCAGTACTTC. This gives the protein CASSLEGGGKTYEQYF.